These 14 T cell receptor beta chains came from one sample sequenced in a study of precursors of human CD4 cytotoxic T cells (dated by TCRdb to 2017 to 2018). TCRdb records Illumina MiSeq as the sequencer. Through fastp at Q25 and MiXCR, TCRdb rebuilt clones from the public reads, retaining in-frame beta chains. Under each unique CDR3 protein, matching rows form one entry showing the most common genes and DNA. The sample profile shows a few hundred distinct CDR3 sequences; roughly 19% of them were found once. In total, the top ten clones hold 15% to 20% of the sample. To test a precursor-effector relationship among CD4 cytotoxic T cells, bulk UMI-based TCR sequencing was performed on four sorted CD4+ memory subsets (TCM, TEM, IL-7Rhigh TEMRA, IL-7R- TEMRA). Sequencing was carried out using memory CD4+ T cells from blood (PBMCs). Every receptor here comes from a human donor in good health.

As to this clonotype: This could be a read error, since a much larger clone is one nucleotide away. This chain joins TRBV18 and TRBJ1-5; TRBD1 is a possible D gene (6 bases). This CDR3 spans 15 amino acids. Germline CDR1 is KGHSH and CDR2 is LQKENI. The CDR3 region has the DNA TGTGTCAGCTCACCTACAGGGACGGGCAATCAGCCCCAGCATTTT. Residues: CVSSPTGTGNQPQHF.

There are a few counts of this clonotype. This chain links TRBV5-4 with TRBJ1-5, with D hard to call. Germline lookup yields CDR1 SGHNT and CDR2 YYREEE (reference sequence). The CDR3 spans 12 residues. Deletions cut 2 bases from V and 5 bases from J, with 5 bases between. The DNA for the CDR3 is TGTGCCAGCAGCTTCGGGGATCAGCCCCAGCATTTT. Its protein product is CASSFGDQPQHF.

This clonotype is large within its sample. This rearrangement joins TRBV20-1 to TRBJ2-4; the D call may be TRBD1 or TRBD2 (5 bases each). The CDR3 is 15 residues long. Trimming took 6 bases from V and 3 from J, leaving 18 bases between them. Germline V gene data show CDR1 as DFQATT and CDR2 as SNEGSKA (reference sequence). The CDR3 spells CSASRAGSNKNIQYF. CDR3 coding DNA: TGCAGTGCCTCCAGGGCGGGTTCGAACAAAAACATTCAGTACTTC.

The V call is TRBV7-9, the J call TRBJ2-1; D unclear. CDR3 length: 15 residues. Trimming removed 1 base from V and 7 bases from J, with 14 bases in between. CDR1 SEHNR and CDR2 FQNEAQ come from the germline V gene (reference sequence). The CDR3 region is CASSLERVLENEQFF. CDR3 in DNA: TGTGCCAGCAGCTTAGAAAGGGTATTGGAAAATGAGCAGTTCTTC.

This clonotype is large in the sample. The V and J genes are TRBV29-1 and TRBJ2-7; 7 bases match TRBD2. The V gene's germline CDR1 is SQVTM and CDR2 ANQGSEA. The trim removed 1 base at V and 5 bases at J, leaving 2 bases unmatched. This CDR3 has 12 amino acids. In nucleotides, the CDR3 is TGCAGCGTTGAAGCCGCGGGGGACGAGCAGTACTTC. Translation: CSVEAAGDEQYF.

This clonotype is large (0.1 to 1%) by share. The chain recombines TRBV28 with TRBJ2-1; D might be TRBD2 (5 bases). This CDR3 contains 17 residues. Germline CDR1 and CDR2: MDHEN and SYDVKM. Trimming left V 2 bases short and J 0 bases short, with 14 bases between. CDR3 nucleotide sequence: TGTGCCAGCAGTTTAGATGTTAGCGCGAGCTCCTACAATGAGCAGTTCTTC. It encodes CASSLDVSASSYNEQFF. Variable domain in full (rest from reference TRBV28 and TRBJ2-1): DVKVTQSSRYLVKRTGEKVFLECVQDMDHENMFWYRQDPGLGLRLIYFSYDVKMKEKGDIPEGYSVSREKKERFSLILESASTNQTSMYLCASSLDVSASSYNEQFFGPGTRLTVL.

This clonotype ranks as large. The chain has TRBV7-2 and TRBJ2-3; D not certain. Germline CDR1 SGHTA, CDR2 FQGNSA. V was clipped by 3 bases and J by 0 bases, with 4 bases between them. This CDR3 contains 13 residues. As DNA, the CDR3 is TGTGCCAGCAGCTTGAGTAGCACAGATACGCAGTATTTT. This sequence encodes CASSLSSTDTQYF.

The chain combines TRBV29-1 with TRBJ2-5; 7 bases agree with TRBD1. CDR3 size: 13 residues. The V segment lost 5 bases and the J segment 4 bases; nucleotides outside the gene matches: 7. CDR1 is SQVTM and CDR2 is ANQGSEA in the germline V gene. The CDR3 sequence is CSVSDRSRETQYF. The DNA of the CDR3 is TGCAGCGTTTCGGACAGGTCCAGAGAGACCCAGTACTTC.

As for this clonotype: A read error may explain this, as a much larger clone is one base away. The chain employs TRBV20-1 and TRBJ2-1; 9 nucleotides agree with TRBD2. This CDR3 is 13 amino acids long. V dropped 5 bases and J dropped 6; count of bases not matched to a gene: 5. Germline loops: CDR1 DFQATT, CDR2 SNEGSKA (reference sequence). The CDR3 here is CSAYQTSGNEQFF. The CDR3 DNA reads as TGCAGTGCTTACCAGACTAGCGGCAATGAGCAGTTCTTC.

This clonotype qualifies as large (0.1 to 1%). The CDR3 reads CASHDGTGNTEAFF. CDR3 in DNA: TGTGCCAGCCACGACGGGACAGGGAACACTGAAGCTTTCTTT. The genes are TRBV27 and TRBJ1-1; 8 positions agree with TRBD1. Germline CDR1 MNHEY, CDR2 SMNVEV (reference sequence). The CDR3 is 14 residues long. V shed 8 bases, J shed 1 base, and the junction held 6 bases outside the gene matches.

By its share, this clonotype is large. The chain recombines TRBV28 with TRBJ2-7; D not resolved. The germline V gene encodes CDR1 MDHEN and CDR2 SYDVKM. V was clipped by 1 base and J by 3 bases, with 1 base between them. This CDR3 contains 11 residues. This chain's CDR3 is CASSLFYEQYF. The CDR3 DNA follows: TGTGCCAGCAGTTTATTCTACGAGCAGTACTTC.

This clonotype has only a few counts. The rearrangement joins TRBV6-2 or TRBV6-3 to TRBJ2-1, with D unresolved. The germline V and J ends were trimmed by 2 bases and 3 bases, with 5 bases remaining between them. Germline CDR1 and CDR2: MNHEY and SVGEGT. The CDR3 is 13 amino acids. CDR3 sequence reads: CASSYTDYNEQFF. In DNA form, the CDR3 reads TGTGCCAGCAGTTACACGGACTACAATGAGCAGTTCTTC.

The chain's CDR3 is CASNPGQGMSGANVLTF. DNA for the CDR3: TGTGCCAGTAACCCGGGACAGGGGATGTCTGGGGCCAACGTCCTGACTTTC. The gene calls are TRBV19 and TRBJ2-6, with 10 bases that match TRBD1. The CDR3 is 17 residues long. Germline V gene lookup returns CDR1 LNHDA and CDR2 SQIVND (reference sequence). Losses at the gene ends were 7 bases for V and 1 base for J; bases not matched to a gene: 7.

V usage is TRBV24-1 and J usage is TRBJ1-2; 9 nucleotides agree with TRBD1. CDR3 size: 14 residues. Germline V CDR1 and CDR2: KGHDR, SFDVKD. Trimming at V came to 1 base and at J to 6 bases, leaving 2 bases not matched to a gene. DNA of the CDR3: TGTGCCACCAGTGATTTTGGGACAGGGCATGGCTACACCTTC. Translated: CATSDFGTGHGYTF.